This T cell receptor (beta chain) was sequenced for a study of CD8 T cells in ankylosing spondylitis. Study-wide points: The authors reported significant enrichment of disease-linked clones in matched ankylosing spondylitis synovial fluid. Before this, some motif variants had been reported in reactive arthritis synovial fluid and blood. Apparently characteristic of ankylosing spondylitis blood was a TCR beta motif (about 8 highly homologous variants). Disease-linked clones were found to be CD8+ and relatively rare in peripheral blood.

Quantitative molecular-barcoded 5'-RACE generated the TCR beta libraries. TCRdb fed the 5' RACE reads into MiXCR, producing one record per CDR3 protein. The table records 750,000 to 850,000 distinct CDR3 sequences, approximately 12% of them present only once. With regard to this clonotype: The antigen remains unidentified.

Germline trimming cut 4 bases from V and 0 bases from J; bases unmatched to any gene: 11. Germline CDR1 and CDR2: SGHRS and YFSETQ. The CDR3 runs 20 residues. The sequenced material came from blood, either unsorted or a sorted T cell fraction (not recorded which). This TCR was recovered from a male donor with ankylosing spondylitis. The chain uses TRBV5-1 and TRBJ2-1; TRBD2 agrees at 15 bases. CDR3 coding DNA: TGCGCCAGCAGCCCGAGACCGGGACTAGCGGGAGGTATCTCCTACAATGAGCAGTTCTTC. Protein product: CASSPRPGLAGGISYNEQFF.